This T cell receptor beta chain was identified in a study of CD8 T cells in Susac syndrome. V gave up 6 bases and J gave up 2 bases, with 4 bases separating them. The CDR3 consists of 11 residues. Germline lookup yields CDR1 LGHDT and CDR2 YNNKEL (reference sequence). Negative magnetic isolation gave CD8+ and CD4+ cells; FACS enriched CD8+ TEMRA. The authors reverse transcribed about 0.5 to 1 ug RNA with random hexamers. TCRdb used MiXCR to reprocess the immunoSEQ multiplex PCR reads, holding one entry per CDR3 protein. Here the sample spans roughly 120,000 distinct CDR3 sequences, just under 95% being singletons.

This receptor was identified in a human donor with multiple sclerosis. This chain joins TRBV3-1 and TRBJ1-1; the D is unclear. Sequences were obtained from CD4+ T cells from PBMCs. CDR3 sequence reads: CASSTNTEAFF. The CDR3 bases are TGTGCCAGCAGTACAAACACTGAAGCTTTCTTT. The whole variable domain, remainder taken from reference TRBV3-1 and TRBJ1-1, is DTAVSQTPKYLVTQMGNDKSIKCEQNLGHDTMYWYKQDSKKFLKIMFSYNNKELIINETVPNRFSPKSPDKAHLNLHINSLELGDSAVYFCASSTNTEAFFGQGTRLTVV.